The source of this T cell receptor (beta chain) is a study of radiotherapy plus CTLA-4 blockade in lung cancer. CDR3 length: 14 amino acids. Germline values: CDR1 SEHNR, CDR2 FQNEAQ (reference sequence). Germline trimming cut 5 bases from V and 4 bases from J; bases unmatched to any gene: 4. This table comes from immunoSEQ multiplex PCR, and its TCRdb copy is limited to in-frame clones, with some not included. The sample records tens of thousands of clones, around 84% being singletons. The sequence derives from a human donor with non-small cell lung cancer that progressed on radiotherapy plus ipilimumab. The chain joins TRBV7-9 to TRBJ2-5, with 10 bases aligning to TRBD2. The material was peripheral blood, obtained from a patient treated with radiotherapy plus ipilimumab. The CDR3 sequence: CASSHSGGPETQYF. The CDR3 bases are TGTGCCAGCAGCCATAGCGGGGGGCCAGAGACCCAGTACTTC.